This TCR beta chain was observed in a study of cytomegalovirus exposure and HLA in healthy donors. PCR employed 60 Vbeta and 13 Jbeta primers. Measured with immunoSEQ multiplex PCR; TCRdb has only the in-frame clones, and not every one. The top ten hold about 2.9% of the sample, which has about 92,000 clones, roughly 70% seen once. Sequencing input: PBMCs. The sequence came from a man aged 50 to 60 in good health and CMV-seronegative.

The CDR3 spells CASSRSVRDSIYNSPLHF. In nucleotides, the CDR3 is TGTGCCAGCTCCAGGAGTGTGCGGGACAGCATCTATAATTCACCCCTCCACTTT. The chain couples TRBV2 to TRBJ1-6; 7 nucleotides agree with TRBD1. Germline CDR1 SNHLY, CDR2 FYNNEI. V dropped 8 bases and J dropped 3; count of bases not matched to a gene: 16. The CDR3 loop spans 18 amino acids. Based on the CDR3 plus reference TRBV2 and TRBJ1-6, the full variable domain is EPEVTQTPSHQVTQMGQEVILRCVPISNHLYFYWYRQILGQKVEFLVSFYNNEISEKSEIFDDQFSVERPDGSNFTLKIRSTKLEDSAMYFCASSRSVRDSIYNSPLHFGNGTRLTVT.